Each of the 12 T cell receptor beta chains below was sequenced from the same sample in a study of T cells in tuberculosis. Sequencing used immunoSEQ multiplex PCR; TCRdb keeps in-frame clones, though not all of them. In the table there are 47,000 or so clones, roughly 96% of which are singletons. Time point indicated: new active TB diagnosis, blood taken before or within 7 days of starting treatment. Specimen: PBMCs, collected at tuberculosis diagnosis. These receptors all stem from an adult with tuberculosis.

The chain uses TRBV6-5 and TRBJ1-2; TRBD1 matches 11 bases. Germline-derived CDR1 and CDR2 are MNHEY and SVGAGI. The CDR3 spans 16 residues. Unmatched junction bases numbered 4, after V lost 0 bases and J lost 4 bases. The CDR3 region has the DNA TGTGCCAGCAGTTACTCCCGGACAGGGGGCGGCTATGGCTACACCTTC. Translation: CASSYSRTGGGYGYTF.

V gene TRBV2 combines with J gene TRBJ2-7; 9 positions agree with TRBD2. CDR1 and CDR2 (germline): SNHLY, FYNNEI. This CDR3 is 12 amino acids long. V was pared by 7 bases and J by 4 bases, with 2 bases of the junction left unmatched. CDR3 sequence: CASKRGEYEQYF. DNA for the CDR3: TGTGCCAGCAAGCGGGGGGAGTACGAGCAGTACTTC.

The chain is built from TRBV5-4 and TRBJ2-7, with 12 bases matching TRBD1. In germline, CDR1 is SGHNT, CDR2 YYREEE (reference sequence). The J segment lost 6 bases and the V segment lost 1 base, leaving 8 bases of the junction unmatched. The CDR3 covers 16 residues. The CDR3 loop is CASSLQGGTGGSEQYF. CDR3 bases: TGTGCCAGCAGCTTGCAGGGGGGGACAGGGGGCAGCGAGCAGTACTTC.

This chain uses TRBV20-1 with TRBJ2-1, with D unclear. Trimming pared 6 bases from V and 6 bases from J, leaving 9 bases between. This CDR3 is 11 amino acids long. Germline V gives CDR1 DFQATT, CDR2 SNEGSKA (reference sequence). In DNA form, the CDR3 reads TGCAGTGCGTCTCGGAGCAATGAGCAGTTCTTC. It is translated as CSASRSNEQFF.

V usage is TRBV7-8 and J usage is TRBJ1-3, with D perhaps matching TRBD1 (6 bases). Germline assignment: CDR1 SGHVS and CDR2 FQNEAQ. Trimming took off 1 base at V and 0 bases at J, with 13 bases between the two ends. The CDR3 has 17 amino acids. The CDR3 reads CASSLEVDRSSGNTIYF. Written as DNA, the CDR3 is TGTGCCAGCAGCTTAGAGGTCGACAGGAGCTCTGGAAACACCATATATTTT.

The chain is built from TRBV7-8 and TRBJ2-1; D remains unclear. Germline assignment: CDR1 SGHVS and CDR2 FQNEAQ. V was pared by 5 bases and J by 8 bases, with 7 bases between. The CDR3 contains 11 residues. The CDR3: CASSLSDEQFF. Written as DNA, the CDR3 is TGTGCCAGCAGCCTAAGCGATGAGCAGTTCTTC.

The chain has TRBV10-3 and TRBJ1-4; 10 positions agree with TRBD1. CDR1 ENHRY and CDR2 SYGVKD come from the germline V gene. V was clipped by 4 bases and J by 7 bases; unmatched bases: 12. The CDR3 spans 17 residues. The CDR3 coding sequence is TGTGCCATCAGTGTTGGACAGGGGGGAAGTCGTGGTGAAAAACTGTTTTTT. Its translation is CAISVGQGGSRGEKLFF.

V and J are TRBV27 and TRBJ1-1; D is perhaps TRBD1 (5 bases). Trimming shortened V by 6 bases and J by 3 bases, and 11 bases separated the two germline ends. The CDR3 extends over 13 amino acids. Germline CDR1 and CDR2: MNHEY and SMNVEV (reference sequence). CDR3: CASSAGWYTEAFF. The CDR3 region has the DNA TGTGCCAGCAGCGCAGGGTGGTACACTGAAGCTTTCTTT.

V and J are TRBV18 and TRBJ2-7; TRBD1 matches at 10 bases. CDR1 and CDR2 from the germline V gene are KGHSH and LQKENI. This CDR3 contains 14 residues. Unmatched junction bases numbered 6, after V lost 4 bases and J lost 6 bases. The CDR3 sequence is CASSRGTGAGEQYF. The CDR3 DNA is TGTGCCAGCTCACGCGGGACAGGGGCAGGCGAGCAGTACTTC.

The CDR3 spells CAWSPGQYLLEQYF. The CDR3 nucleotides are TGTGCCTGGAGCCCGGGACAGTACCTCCTCGAGCAGTACTTC. V usage is TRBV30 and J usage is TRBJ2-7; 7 bases are a match to TRBD1. J was trimmed by 6 bases and V by 3 bases; bases with no gene match: 11. Germline V gene data show CDR1 as GTSNPN and CDR2 as SVGIG (reference sequence). This CDR3 is built from 14 residues.

J is TRBJ2-5 and V is TRBV6-6, with 9 bases lining up with TRBD2. Trimming took 6 bases from V and 2 from J; bases not matched to a gene: 10. CDR1 and CDR2 (germline): MNHNY, SVGAGI (reference sequence). The CDR3 is 16 residues long. The CDR3 loop is CASSLAGVKTQETQYF. The CDR3 nucleotides are TGTGCCAGCAGCTTAGCGGGAGTGAAGACTCAAGAGACCCAGTACTTC.

The chain uses TRBV7-8 and TRBJ2-7; no definite D call. From germline, CDR1 is SGHVS and CDR2 FQNEAQ. Trimming cost V 1 base and J 0 bases, with 4 bases left between them. CDR3 length: 13 amino acids. The CDR3 DNA follows: TGTGCCAGCAGCTTAGTTCTCTCCTACGAGCAGTACTTC. It codes for CASSLVLSYEQYF.